The clone carrying this TCR beta chain was picked up one time. Its antigen is undetermined. Data came from immunoSEQ multiplex PCR; TCRdb stores just in-frame clones and leaves some out. This table holds 180,000 or so clones, approximately 86% found once. The entry originates in a study of cytomegalovirus exposure and HLA in healthy donors. The study's findings and limits: In the 95 to 150 validation repertoires, approximately 93% of cluster scores exceeded 0, per a later analysis. There were 164 TCR beta chains listed as cytomegalovirus-associated. In vitro work confirmed that three CMV-associated chains recognize CMV antigens.

The donors were part of the validation cohort of around 110 subjects. That cohort was separate from the first cohort, which comprised 550 to 750 subjects. This CDR3 has 16 residues. Trimming at V came to 5 bases and at J to 3 bases, leaving 11 bases not matched to a gene. Germline loops: CDR1 LGHNT, CDR2 FRNRAP. This TCR derives from a man aged 25 to 40 in good health and CMV-seropositive. Sequenced input: PBMCs. This chain uses TRBV12-5 with TRBJ1-1; 8 positions agree with TRBD1. CDR3 coding DNA: TGTGCTAGTGGTCTCGACAGGGGCCTTTCATACACTGAAGCTTTCTTT. Its protein is CASGLDRGLSYTEAFF.